These 7 T cell receptor beta chains originate from one sample sequenced in a study of control samples from healthy donors and cancer patients. Produced via immunoSEQ multiplex PCR; TCRdb's table is partial and in-frame only. In the table there are about 150,000 clones, roughly 93% of which are singletons. The specimen was blood. Receptor source: a young man in good health.

This chain connects TRBV6-5 to TRBJ2-5; maybe TRBD1 (7 bases). In germline, CDR1 is MNHEY, CDR2 SVGAGI. There are 14 residues in the CDR3. Trimming removed 2 bases from V and 7 bases from J, with 14 bases in between. The CDR3 DNA reads as TGTGCCAGCAGTTACAGCCAGGGGGGTGGGACCCAGTACTTC. Its translation: CASSYSQGGGTQYF.

The V and J genes are TRBV19 and TRBJ1-2; a weak D match, TRBD1 (5 bases). The CDR3 loop spans 13 amino acids. Trimming stripped 6 bases from V and 13 bases from J, with 21 bases between. Germline assignment: CDR1 LNHDA and CDR2 SQIVND (reference sequence). CDR3 loop: CASRSQGAPPTTF. The CDR3 region has the DNA TGTGCCAGTAGATCTCAGGGTGCTCCGCCGACCACCTTC.

Only one count was recorded for this clone. The chain recombines TRBV4-1 with TRBJ2-2; D could derive from TRBD1 or TRBD2 (6 bases each). The CDR3 length is 16 residues. Per germline, CDR1 MGHRA and CDR2 YSYEKL. V lost 6 bases to trimming and J lost 6 bases, with 20 bases between them. Here the CDR3 reads CASRPSTFGGPGELFF. In nucleotides, the CDR3 is TGCGCCAGCAGACCCTCTACTTTTGGGGGGCCCGGGGAGCTGTTTTTT.

V and J are TRBV27 and TRBJ2-3; TRBD2 aligns across 12 bases. The junction had 4 bases not matched to a gene; V was cut back by 4 bases and J by 5 bases. From germline, CDR1 is MNHEY and CDR2 SMNVEV (reference sequence). The CDR3 is 15 amino acids. In DNA, the CDR3 is TGTGCCAGCAGTTATTTGACTAGCGGGGGAGATACGCAGTATTTT. Translating gives CASSYLTSGGDTQYF.

The chain has TRBV4-1 and TRBJ2-1; 16 bases line up with TRBD2. Germline CDR1 reads MGHRA; CDR2 reads YSYEKL. This CDR3 is built from 16 residues. J gave up 9 bases and V 4 bases, and 6 bases lay outside the gene matches. CDR3 region: CASSPGLAGGQGEQFF. In DNA form, the CDR3 reads TGCGCCAGCAGCCCGGGACTAGCGGGAGGGCAGGGTGAGCAGTTCTTC.

J is TRBJ2-7 and V is TRBV20-1; D is possibly TRBD2 (6 bases). CDR3 length equals 14 residues. Deletions cut 3 bases from V and 2 bases from J, with 14 bases between. Germline V gene lookup returns CDR1 DFQATT and CDR2 SNEGSKA (reference sequence). The CDR3 nucleotides are TGCAGTGCTAGTCCGGGTGCGGGACCCTACGAGCAGTACTTC. Its protein is CSASPGAGPYEQYF.

The chain has TRBV7-9 and TRBJ1-1; D not resolved. The V gene lost 1 base and the J gene lost 1 base, with 10 bases spanning the gap. This CDR3 spans 15 amino acids. From germline, CDR1 is SEHNR and CDR2 FQNEAQ (reference sequence). The CDR3 DNA reads as TGTGCCAGCAGCTTAGGTAGCCATTGGAACACTGAAGCTTTCTTT. Protein: CASSLGSHWNTEAFF.